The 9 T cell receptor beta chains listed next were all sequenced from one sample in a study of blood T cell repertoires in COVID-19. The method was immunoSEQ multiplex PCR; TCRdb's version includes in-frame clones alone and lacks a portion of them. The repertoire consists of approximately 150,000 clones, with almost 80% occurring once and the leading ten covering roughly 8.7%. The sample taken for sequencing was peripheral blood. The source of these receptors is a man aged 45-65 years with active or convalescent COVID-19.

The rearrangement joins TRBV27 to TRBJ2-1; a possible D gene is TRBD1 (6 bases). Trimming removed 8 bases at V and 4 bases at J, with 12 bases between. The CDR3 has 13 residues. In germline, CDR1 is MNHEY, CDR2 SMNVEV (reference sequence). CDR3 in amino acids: CASGGQTYNEQFF. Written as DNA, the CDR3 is TGTGCCAGCGGCGGACAGACTTACAATGAGCAGTTCTTC.

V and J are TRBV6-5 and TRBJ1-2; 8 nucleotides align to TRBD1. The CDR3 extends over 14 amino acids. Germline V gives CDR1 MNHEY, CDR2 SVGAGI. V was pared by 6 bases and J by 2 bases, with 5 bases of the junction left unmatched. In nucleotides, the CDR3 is TGTGCCAGCAGCCTCGGACAGGGAAACTATGGCTACACCTTC. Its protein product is CASSLGQGNYGYTF.

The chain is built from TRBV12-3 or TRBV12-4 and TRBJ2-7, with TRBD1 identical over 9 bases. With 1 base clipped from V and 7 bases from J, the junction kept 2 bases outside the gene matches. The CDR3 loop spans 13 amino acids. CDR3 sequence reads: CASSLDRGHEQYF. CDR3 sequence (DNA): TGTGCCAGCAGTTTAGACAGGGGGCATGAGCAGTACTTC.

CDR3 bases: TGTGCCAGCAGTGAACAAGGGGTCTCAAATGAGCAGTTCTTC. Translation gives CASSEQGVSNEQFF. The chain uses TRBV6-1 and TRBJ2-1, with a possible D match to TRBD1 (5 bases). There are 14 residues in the CDR3. V dropped 2 bases and J dropped 7 bases, with 12 bases sitting between them. Germline CDR1 is MNHNS and CDR2 is SASEGT.

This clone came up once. CDR3 protein: CASRSGTVNTEAFF. For the CDR3, the DNA is TGTGCCAGCAGGTCCGGGACAGTGAACACTGAAGCTTTCTTT. This chain connects TRBV5-6 to TRBJ1-1; TRBD1 matches 7 bases. This CDR3 has 14 amino acids. The germline CDR1 and CDR2 sequences are SGHDT and YYEEEE. V lost 5 bases and J lost 0; bases outside the gene matches: 4.

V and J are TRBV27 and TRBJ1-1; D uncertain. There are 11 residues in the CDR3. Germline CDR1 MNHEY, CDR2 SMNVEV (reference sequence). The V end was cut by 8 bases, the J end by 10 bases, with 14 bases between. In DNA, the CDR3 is TGTGCCAGCGGGAGTTGGGTCGGAGCTTTCTTT. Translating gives CASGSWVGAFF.

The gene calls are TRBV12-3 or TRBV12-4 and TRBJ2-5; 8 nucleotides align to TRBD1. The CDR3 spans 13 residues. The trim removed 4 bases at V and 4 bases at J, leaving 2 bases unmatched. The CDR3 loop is CASSSQGGETQYF. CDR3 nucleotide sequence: TGTGCCAGCAGTTCACAGGGGGGAGAGACCCAGTACTTC.

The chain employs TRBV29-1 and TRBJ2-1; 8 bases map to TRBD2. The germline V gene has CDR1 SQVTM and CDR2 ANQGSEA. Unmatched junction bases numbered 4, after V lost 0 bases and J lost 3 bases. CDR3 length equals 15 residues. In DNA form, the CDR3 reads TGCAGCGTTGAAGAAGGGCTAGCGGGCTACAATGAGCAGTTCTTC. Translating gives CSVEEGLAGYNEQFF.

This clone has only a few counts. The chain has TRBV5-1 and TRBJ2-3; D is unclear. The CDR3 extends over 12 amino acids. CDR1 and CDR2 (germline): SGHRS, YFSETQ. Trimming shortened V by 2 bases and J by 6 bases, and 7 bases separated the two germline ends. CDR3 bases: TGCGCCAGCAGCTTTCTCGGGGATACGCAGTATTTT. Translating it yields CASSFLGDTQYF.